The rows below give T cell receptor beta chains drawn from one sample of a study of T cell changes during pregnancy in multiple sclerosis. The protocol was immunoSEQ multiplex PCR, while the TCRdb copy is restricted to in-frame clones and leaves out a portion. The table has 30,000 to 35,000 clones, less than 90% seen once; the top ten hold around 8.6%. This specimen consisted of CD8+ T cells from peripheral blood mononuclear cells, obtained before pregnancy. The origin of the receptors is a female donor with multiple sclerosis, enrolled in a pregnancy study. Both conserved end residues are part of each CDR3. A D gene is named only where the DNA matches it firmly. Size is stated for part of the rows, as once, few or many counts, or as a class when the clone is expanded.

j_call | d_call | v_call | clone_size | cdr3_aa | cdr3_nt
TRBJ2-2 | . | TRBV10-1 | few | CASSSHGDNTGELFF | TGCGCCAGCAGCAGCCACGGGGATAACACCGGGGAGCTGTTTTTT
TRBJ2-1 | TRBD2 | TRBV9 | once | CASSVGGLGYEQFF | TGTGCCAGCAGCGTAGGAGGACTAGGATATGAGCAGTTCTTC
TRBJ2-1 | TRBD1 | TRBV6-4 | . | CASSDGDRVSHEQFF | TGTGCCAGCAGTGACGGGGACAGGGTCAGCCATGAGCAGTTCTTC
TRBJ1-4 | . | TRBV5-1 | . | CASSLTGINEKLFF | TGCGCCAGCAGCTTGACAGGTATTAATGAAAAACTGTTTTTT
TRBJ2-7 | . | TRBV9 | . | CASSVDGGGTYEQYF | TGTGCCAGCAGCGTAGATGGAGGAGGAACCTACGAGCAGTACTTC
TRBJ1-4 | . | TRBV27 | . | CASSSRDEKLFF | TGTGCCAGCAGTTCCCGAGATGAAAAACTGTTTTTT
TRBJ2-7 | TRBD1 | TRBV27 | few | CASAPGQGYEQYF | TGTGCCAGCGCTCCGGGACAGGGCTACGAGCAGTACTTC
TRBJ1-6 | . | TRBV30 | . | CAWSVGAQGLDSPLHF | TGTGCCTGGAGTGTCGGGGCGCAGGGGCTGGATTCACCCCTCCACTTT
TRBJ2-3 | TRBD2 | TRBV6-1 | . | CASSDHSGGLDTQYF | TGTGCCAGCAGTGACCATAGCGGGGGGTTGGATACGCAGTATTTT
TRBJ1-5 | . | TRBV27 | . | CASSPQGNQPQHF | TGTGCCAGCAGCCCACAGGGTAATCAGCCCCAGCATTTT
TRBJ2-5 | . | TRBV4-1 | . | CASSQETNSQETQYF | TGCGCCAGCAGCCAAGAGACGAACAGTCAAGAGACCCAGTACTTC
TRBJ2-4 | . | TRBV9 | . | CASSAGRGKNIQYF | TGTGCCAGCAGCGCGGGCCGGGGGAAAAACATTCAGTACTTC
TRBJ2-5 | . | TRBV30 | . | CAWSRGSGPLETQYF | TGTGCCTGGAGTCGCGGTAGCGGACCCTTAGAGACCCAGTACTTC
TRBJ1-2 | . | TRBV6-5 | . | CASRPIGELNYGYTF | TGTGCCAGCAGGCCCATAGGGGAACTTAACTATGGCTACACCTTC
TRBJ2-7 | . | TRBV2 | . | CASSGRGYEQYF | TGTGCCAGCAGTGGGCGAGGCTACGAGCAGTACTTC
TRBJ1-5 | TRBD1 | TRBV4-1 | . | CASSQGQGAGQPQHF | TGCGCCAGCAGCCAAGGACAGGGGGCAGGTCAGCCCCAGCATTTT
TRBJ2-1 | TRBD1 | TRBV9 | . | CASSGEGQGPHEQFF | TGTGCCAGCAGCGGGGAGGGACAGGGACCACATGAGCAGTTCTTC
TRBJ2-2 | TRBD1 | TRBV7-2 | . | CASRTGYTGELFF | TGTGCCAGCAGGACAGGGTACACCGGGGAGCTGTTTTTT
TRBJ1-6 | . | TRBV27 | . | CASSFAGAGSPLHF | TGTGCCAGCAGTTTCGCAGGGGCAGGTTCACCCCTCCACTTT
TRBJ2-3 | . | TRBV4-3 | . | CASSQGTALTDTQYF | TGCGCCAGCAGCCAAGGGACAGCTCTCACAGATACGCAGTATTTT
TRBJ2-7 | TRBD1 | TRBV30 | . | CACTTGEVYEQYF | TGTGCCTGCACAACAGGGGAAGTGTACGAGCAGTACTTC
TRBJ1-1 | . | TRBV9 | once | CASSSKGDNPNTEAFF | TGTGCCAGCAGCTCCAAGGGGGACAACCCGAACACTGAAGCTTTCTTT
TRBJ1-6 | . | TRBV2 | . | CASSEASDGLYFSPLHF | TGTGCCAGCAGTGAAGCGTCGGACGGACTATATTTTTCACCCCTCCACTTT
TRBJ2-7 | . | TRBV6-1 | . | CASSGVRRSYEQYF | TGTGCCAGCAGTGGCGTAAGGAGATCCTACGAGCAGTACTTC
TRBJ1-2 | . | TRBV27 | . | CASSFVGTGNNYGYTF | TGTGCCAGCAGTTTCGTAGGAACAGGGAATAACTATGGCTACACCTTC
TRBJ2-1 | . | TRBV7-3 | . | CASSLTGGGNLQFF | TGTGCCAGCAGCTTGACTGGGGGGGGCAACCTGCAGTTCTTC
TRBJ2-5 | TRBD2 | TRBV5-4 | . | CASSFSVAGEETQYF | TGTGCCAGCAGCTTTTCGGTAGCGGGGGAAGAGACCCAGTACTTC
TRBJ2-1 | . | TRBV20-1 | . | CSADQDNEQFF | TGCAGTGCTGACCAGGACAATGAGCAGTTCTTC
TRBJ2-1 | . | TRBV6-1 | few | CASSEVAGSYNEQFF | TGTGCCAGCAGTGAAGTCGCAGGCTCCTACAATGAGCAGTTCTTC
TRBJ1-5 | . | TRBV6-5 | . | CASSYSITGEQPQHF | TGTGCCAGCAGTTACTCGATTACGGGGGAGCAGCCCCAGCATTTT
TRBJ2-1 | . | TRBV7-3 | . | CASSLGHNNEQFF | TGTGCCAGCAGCTTAGGACACAACAATGAGCAGTTCTTC
TRBJ2-7 | TRBD2 | TRBV6-1 | . | CASSEASGGAYEQYF | TGTGCCAGCAGTGAAGCTAGCGGGGGGGCCTACGAGCAGTACTTC
TRBJ2-1 | TRBD1 | TRBV10-3 | . | CAISHGTGGLEQFF | TGTGCCATCAGCCACGGGACAGGGGGCCTTGAGCAGTTCTTC
TRBJ2-7 | . | TRBV27 | medium-sized | CASSLSRGYEQYF | TGTGCCAGCAGTTTATCGAGAGGCTACGAGCAGTACTTC
TRBJ2-7 | TRBD2 | TRBV27 | . | CASSLYTPRTSGGLYEQYF | TGTGCCAGCAGTTTATATACCCCTCGGACTAGCGGGGGGTTATACGAGCAGTACTTC
TRBJ1-1 | . | TRBV27 | . | CASSLTGNDEAFF | TGTGCCAGCAGTTTAACCGGGAATGATGAAGCTTTCTTT
TRBJ2-3 | . | TRBV2 | . | CASSEKRERFTDTQYF | TGTGCCAGCAGTGAAAAAAGGGAGAGGTTCACAGATACGCAGTATTTT
TRBJ1-5 | . | TRBV27 | once | CATWRGGNQPQHF | TGTGCCACCTGGCGGGGGGGCAATCAGCCCCAGCATTTT
TRBJ1-3 | TRBD1 | TRBV10-3 | . | CAISGTGRPGNTIYF | TGTGCCATCAGTGGGACAGGACGGCCTGGAAACACCATATATTTT
TRBJ2-3 | . | TRBV6-1 | . | CASSEVQGGADTQYF | TGTGCCAGCAGTGAAGTACAGGGGGGGGCAGATACGCAGTATTTT
TRBJ2-5 | . | TRBV28 | . | CASSPGQITPKQETQYF | TGTGCCAGCAGCCCCGGACAGATAACCCCTAAACAAGAGACCCAGTACTTC
TRBJ2-7 | TRBD1 | TRBV29-1 | . | CSALKIGTGGSYEQYF | TGCAGCGCCCTTAAGATTGGGACAGGGGGCTCCTACGAGCAGTACTTC